This T cell receptor beta chain was profiled in a study of CXCR3-negative and CXCR3-positive naive CD8 T cells. Findings of the study overall: Naive subsets did not differ in surface CD5, and TRB CDR3 properties served to infer TCR strength. Whereas memory cells differed, naive CXCR3-negative and CXCR3-positive cells shared similar TRBV-TRBJ usage. CXCR3-positive naive cells had more hydrophobic TRB CDR3s than CXCR3-negative naive cells.

Concerning this clonotype: Antigen unknown.

Germline CDR1 reads SQVTM; CDR2 reads ANQGSEA. The CDR3 is 12 residues long. A CD45RO-CCR7+CD27+CD95- profile was what naive CD8+ T cells displayed. cDNA libraries for TRB were generated by 5' RACE incorporating UMI labels. TCRdb reprocessed the 5' RACE reads, with one entry per CDR3 protein and no DNA. Its clone listing holds approximately 65,000 distinct CDR3 sequences. This rearrangement joins TRBV29-1 to TRBJ1-1. Input material: naive CXCR3+ CD8+ T cells from blood. Subset specified: CD45RO-CCR7+CD27+CD95- naive CD8+ T cells expressing CXCR3 (TNR3+). The sequence derives from a human donor in good health. Some clones in this sample may be carry-over from other donors' samples. The chain's CDR3 is CSVPRPPLEAFF.